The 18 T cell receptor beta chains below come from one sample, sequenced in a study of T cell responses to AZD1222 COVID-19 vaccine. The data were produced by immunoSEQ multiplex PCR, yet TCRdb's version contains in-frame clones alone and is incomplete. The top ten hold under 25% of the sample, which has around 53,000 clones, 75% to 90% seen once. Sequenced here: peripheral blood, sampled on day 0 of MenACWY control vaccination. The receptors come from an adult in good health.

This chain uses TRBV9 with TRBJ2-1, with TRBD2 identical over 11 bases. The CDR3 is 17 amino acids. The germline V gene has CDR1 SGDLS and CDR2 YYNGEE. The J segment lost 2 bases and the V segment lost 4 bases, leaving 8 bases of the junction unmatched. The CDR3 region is CASSNIAGGPTYNEQFF. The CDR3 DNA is TGTGCCAGCAGCAATATAGCGGGAGGGCCTACCTACAATGAGCAGTTCTTC.

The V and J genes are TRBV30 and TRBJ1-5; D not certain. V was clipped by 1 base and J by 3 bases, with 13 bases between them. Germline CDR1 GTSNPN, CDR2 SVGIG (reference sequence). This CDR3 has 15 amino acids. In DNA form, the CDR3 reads TGTGCCTGGAGTGAGAAGAGGACCATCAATCAGCCCCAGCATTTT. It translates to CAWSEKRTINQPQHF.

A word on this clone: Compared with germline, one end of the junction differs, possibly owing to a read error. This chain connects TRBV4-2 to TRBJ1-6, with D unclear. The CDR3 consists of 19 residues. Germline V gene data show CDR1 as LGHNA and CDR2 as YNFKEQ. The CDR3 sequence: CASSQEDGYGSSNNSPLHF. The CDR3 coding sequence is TGTGCCAGCAGCCAAGAGGATGGTTACGGGTCCTCCAATAATTCACCCCTCCACTTT.

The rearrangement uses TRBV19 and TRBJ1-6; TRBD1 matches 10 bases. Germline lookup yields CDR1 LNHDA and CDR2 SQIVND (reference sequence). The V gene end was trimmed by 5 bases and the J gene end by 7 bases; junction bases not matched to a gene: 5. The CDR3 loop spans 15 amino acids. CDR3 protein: CASSPPGQGNSPLHF. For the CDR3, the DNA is TGTGCCAGTAGTCCACCGGGACAGGGGAATTCACCCCTCCACTTT.

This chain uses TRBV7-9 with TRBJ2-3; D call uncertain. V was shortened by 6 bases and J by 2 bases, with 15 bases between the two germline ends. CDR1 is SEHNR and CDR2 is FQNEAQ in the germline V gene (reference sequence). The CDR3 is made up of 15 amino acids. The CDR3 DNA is TGTGCCAGCAGTTTAACGACGTCCCCCACAGATACGCAGTATTTT. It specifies CASSLTTSPTDTQYF.

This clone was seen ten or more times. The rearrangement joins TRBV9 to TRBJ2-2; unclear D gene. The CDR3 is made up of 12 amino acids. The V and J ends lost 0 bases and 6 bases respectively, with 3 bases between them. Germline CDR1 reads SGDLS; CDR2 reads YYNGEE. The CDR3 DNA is TGTGCCAGCAGCGTAGGGTCCGGGGAGCTGTTTTTT. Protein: CASSVGSGELFF.

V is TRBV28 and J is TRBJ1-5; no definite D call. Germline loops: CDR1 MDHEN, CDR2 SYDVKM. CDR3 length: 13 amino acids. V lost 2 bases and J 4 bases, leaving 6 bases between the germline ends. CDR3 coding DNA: TGTGCCAGCAGTTTAGTGGGAAATCAGCCCCAGCATTTT. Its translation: CASSLVGNQPQHF. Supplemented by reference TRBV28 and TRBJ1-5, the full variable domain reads DVKVTQSSRYLVKRTGEKVFLECVQDMDHENMFWYRQDPGLGLRLIYFSYDVKMKEKGDIPEGYSVSREKKERFSLILESASTNQTSMYLCASSLVGNQPQHFGDGTRLSIL.

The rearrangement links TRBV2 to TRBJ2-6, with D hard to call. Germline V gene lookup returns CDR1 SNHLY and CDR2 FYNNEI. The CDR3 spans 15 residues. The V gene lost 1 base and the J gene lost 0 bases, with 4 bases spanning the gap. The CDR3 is CASSEGVSGANVLTF. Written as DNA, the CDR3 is TGTGCCAGCAGTGAAGGAGTCTCTGGGGCCAACGTCCTGACTTTC. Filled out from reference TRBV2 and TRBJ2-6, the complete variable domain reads EPEVTQTPSHQVTQMGQEVILRCVPISNHLYFYWYRQILGQKVEFLVSFYNNEISEKSEIFDDQFSVERPDGSNFTLKIRSTKLEDSAMYFCASSEGVSGANVLTFGAGSRLTVL.

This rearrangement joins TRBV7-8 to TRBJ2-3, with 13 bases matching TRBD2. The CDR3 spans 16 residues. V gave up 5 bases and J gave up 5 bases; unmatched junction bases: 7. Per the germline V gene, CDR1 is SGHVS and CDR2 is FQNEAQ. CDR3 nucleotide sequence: TGTGCCAGCAGCACCGGGACTAGCGGGAAGGTAGATACGCAGTATTTT. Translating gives CASSTGTSGKVDTQYF.

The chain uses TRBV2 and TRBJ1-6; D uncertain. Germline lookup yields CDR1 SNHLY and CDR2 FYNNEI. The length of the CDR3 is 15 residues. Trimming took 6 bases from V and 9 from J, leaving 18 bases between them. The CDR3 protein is CASSPDGTRGSPLHF. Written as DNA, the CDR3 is TGTGCCAGCAGCCCAGACGGCACCAGAGGTTCACCCCTCCACTTT.

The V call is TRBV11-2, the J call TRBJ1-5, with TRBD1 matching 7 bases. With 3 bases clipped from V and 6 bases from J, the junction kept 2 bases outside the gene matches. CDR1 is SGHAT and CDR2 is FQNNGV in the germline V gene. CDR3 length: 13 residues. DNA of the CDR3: TGTGCCAGCAGCTTCTCAGGGGGTCAGCCCCAGCATTTT. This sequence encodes CASSFSGGQPQHF.

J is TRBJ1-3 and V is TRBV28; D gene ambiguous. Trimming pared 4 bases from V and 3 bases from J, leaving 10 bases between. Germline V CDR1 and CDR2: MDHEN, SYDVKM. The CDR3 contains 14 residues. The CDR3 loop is CASSSHSGGNTIYF. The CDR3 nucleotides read TGTGCCAGCAGTTCTCACAGCGGTGGAAACACCATATATTTT.

CDR3 bases: TGTGCCAGCAGCGTAGTGGCTAGCGGGGGGACCTACAATGAGCAGTTCTTC. The encoded protein is CASSVVASGGTYNEQFF. The chain couples TRBV9 to TRBJ2-1; 11 positions agree with TRBD2. Losses at the gene ends were 0 bases for V and 2 bases for J; bases not matched to a gene: 4. This CDR3 is 17 amino acids long. Germline V gene data show CDR1 as SGDLS and CDR2 as YYNGEE.

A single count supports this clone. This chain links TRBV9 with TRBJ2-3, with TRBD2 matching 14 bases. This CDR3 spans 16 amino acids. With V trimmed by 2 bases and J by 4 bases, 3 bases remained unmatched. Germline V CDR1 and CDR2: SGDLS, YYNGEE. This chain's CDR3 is CASSVGTSGSSDTQYF. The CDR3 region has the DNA TGTGCCAGCAGCGTCGGGACTAGCGGGAGTTCAGATACGCAGTATTTT.

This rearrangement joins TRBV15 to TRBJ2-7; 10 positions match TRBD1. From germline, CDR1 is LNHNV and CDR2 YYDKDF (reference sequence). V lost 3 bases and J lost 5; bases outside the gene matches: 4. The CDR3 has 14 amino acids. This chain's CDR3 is CATSSGTGENEQYF. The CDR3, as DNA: TGTGCCACCAGCAGCGGGACAGGGGAAAACGAGCAGTACTTC.

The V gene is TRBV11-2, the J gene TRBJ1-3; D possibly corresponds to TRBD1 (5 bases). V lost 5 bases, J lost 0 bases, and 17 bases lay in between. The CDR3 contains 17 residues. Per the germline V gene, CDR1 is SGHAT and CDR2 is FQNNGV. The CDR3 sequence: CASSPRQTRTSGNTIYF. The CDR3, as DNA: TGTGCCAGCAGCCCTAGACAGACCCGGACCTCTGGAAACACCATATATTTT. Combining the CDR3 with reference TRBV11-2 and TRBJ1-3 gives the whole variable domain EAGVAQSPRYKIIEKRQSVAFWCNPISGHATLYWYQQILGQGPKLLIQFQNNGVVDDSQLPKDRFSAERLKGVDSTLKIQPAKLEDSAVYLCASSPRQTRTSGNTIYFGEGSWLTVV.

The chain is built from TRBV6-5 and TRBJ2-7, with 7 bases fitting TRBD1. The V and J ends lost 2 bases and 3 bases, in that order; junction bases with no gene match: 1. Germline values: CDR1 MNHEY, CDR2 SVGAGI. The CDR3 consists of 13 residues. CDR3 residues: CASSYAGGYEQYF. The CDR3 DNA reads TGTGCCAGCAGTTACGCAGGGGGCTACGAGCAGTACTTC.

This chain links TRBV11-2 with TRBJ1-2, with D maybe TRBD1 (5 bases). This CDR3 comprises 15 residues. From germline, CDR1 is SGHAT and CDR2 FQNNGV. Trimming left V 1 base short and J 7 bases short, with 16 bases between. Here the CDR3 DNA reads TGTGCCAGCAGCTTAGGGGGGGAAGGTCCTGGTGGCTACACCTTC. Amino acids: CASSLGGEGPGGYTF.